This T cell receptor (beta chain) was found in a study of regulatory T cells in long-lasting Graves disease. Study-level information: Positivity for TSH receptor antibodies plus over 5 years of antithyroid drugs meant persistent Graves' disease.

The table lists this clonotype with a few counts. Germline V gene lookup returns CDR1 SGHRS and CDR2 YFSETQ. This CDR3 comprises 14 residues. Trimming pared 4 bases from V and 3 bases from J, leaving 13 bases between. Construction of TCR beta libraries relied on iRepertoire HTBI primers and on Arm-PCR targeting CDR3 regions. TCRdb independently ran MiXCR on the multiplex PCR reads; one entry per CDR3 protein. The table shows 310,000 or so distinct CDR3 sequences, with 22% occurring only once. Stated time point: persistent/refractory GD, antithyroid drugs over 5 years with positive TRAb. Scientists built the TCR library using RNA that was extracted from PBMCs.

V usage is TRBV5-1 and J usage is TRBJ1-1; weak D call: TRBD1 (5 bases). Specimen: peripheral blood mononuclear cells (PBMCs), collected when the disease was refractory, from a patient treated with antithyroid drugs. This sequence originates from a female donor with Graves disease. CDR3 amino acids: CASSTTAGDTEAFF. The CDR3 DNA follows: TGCGCCAGCAGCACAACCGCGGGGGACACTGAAGCTTTCTTT.